Each of the 24 T cell receptor beta chains below was sequenced from the same sample in a study of monozygotic twins with inflammatory bowel disease. Reanalyzing the 5' RACE reads, TCRdb keeps one entry per CDR3 protein, without DNA. The sample holds over 350,000 distinct CDR3 sequences. Sequenced input: blood. Receptors originate from a human donor with ulcerative colitis or Crohn's disease, or a healthy co-twin of an affected twin (not recorded which).

The chain recombines TRBV7-3 with TRBJ1-6; without DNA, the TCRdb call of TRBD1 cannot be checked. There are 14 residues in the CDR3. The germline CDR1 and CDR2 sequences are SGHTA and FQGTGA. The CDR3 loop is CASSYGGFNSPLHF. Full variable domain (outside the CDR3, taken from reference TRBV7-3 and TRBJ1-6): GAGVSQTPSNKVTEKGKYVELRCDPISGHTALYWYRQSLGQGPEFLIYFQGTGAADDSGLPNDRFFAVRPEGSVSTLKIQRTERGDSAVYLCASSYGGFNSPLHFGNGTRLTVT.

The CDR3 loop reads CSARWDSLNTGELFF. The chain employs TRBV20-1 and TRBJ2-2; TCRdb outputs TRBD1, but without DNA this stays unchecked. Germline assignment: CDR1 DFQATT and CDR2 SNEGSKA (reference sequence). This CDR3 is built from 15 residues.

V gene TRBV4-2 combines with J gene TRBJ2-7; there is no DNA to check the TCRdb D call of TRBD2. CDR1 LGHNA and CDR2 YNFKEQ come from the germline V gene. The CDR3 runs 16 residues. The CDR3 protein is CASSQDEARSTYEQYF.

The rearrangement joins TRBV4-1 to TRBJ2-7; TCRdb indicates TRBD1, and absent DNA this call remains unverified. Germline assignment: CDR1 MGHRA and CDR2 YSYEKL. CDR3 size: 14 residues. CDR3 amino acids: CASSPTGVFYEQYF.

V is TRBV7-9 and J is TRBJ2-5; the D call of TRBD2 rests on TCRdb alone, since no DNA is present to check it. The CDR3 covers 16 residues. Germline V CDR1 and CDR2: SEHNR, FQNEAQ (reference sequence). The CDR3 sequence is CASSLGLAGISETQYF. Full variable domain (rest looked up from reference TRBV7-9 and TRBJ2-5): DTGVSQNPRHKITKRGQNVTFRCDPISEHNRLYWYRQTLGQGPEFLTYFQNEAQLEKSRLLSDRFSAERPKGSFSTLEIQRTEQGDSAMYLCASSLGLAGISETQYFGPGTRLLVL.

This CDR3 reads CASSQLSGGAEQYF. This chain uses TRBV4-1 with TRBJ2-7; with no DNA, the TCRdb D assignment of TRBD1 cannot be verified. The germline V gene has CDR1 MGHRA and CDR2 YSYEKL. CDR3 length: 14 amino acids.

The chain employs TRBV5-1 and TRBJ2-1; lacking DNA, the TRBD2 call made by TCRdb goes unchecked. The germline V gene has CDR1 SGHRS and CDR2 YFSETQ. The CDR3 spans 16 residues. This chain's CDR3 is CASSLDLAGDSHEQFF. Drawing the rest from reference TRBV5-1 and TRBJ2-1, the complete variable domain is KAGVTQTPRYLIKTRGQQVTLSCSPISGHRSVSWYQQTPGQGLQFLFEYFSETQRNKGNFPGRFSGRQFSNSRSEMNVSTLELGDSALYLCASSLDLAGDSHEQFFGPGTRLTVL.

V gene TRBV7-3 combines with J gene TRBJ2-3; the D call from TCRdb, TRBD2, cannot be confirmed without DNA. This CDR3 has 16 amino acids. Germline V gene lookup returns CDR1 SGHTA and CDR2 FQGTGA. CDR3 protein: CASSPTSGGVADTQYF.

This chain links TRBV7-2 with TRBJ2-3; TCRdb names TRBD2, which stays unverified in the absence of DNA. The CDR3 spans 16 residues. The germline gives CDR1 SGHTA, CDR2 FQGNSA. CDR3 in amino acids: CAGRKLSGSTGDTQYF.

This chain's CDR3 is CASSQDRGANYGYTF. The rearrangement joins TRBV4-3 to TRBJ1-2; without DNA, the TCRdb call of TRBD1 cannot be checked. Germline V gives CDR1 LGHNA, CDR2 YSLEER. The CDR3 runs to 15 residues.

The rearrangement uses TRBV12-3 or TRBV12-4 and TRBJ1-2. The CDR3 length is 14 residues. CDR3 sequence: CASSPHPRGEGYTF.

V usage is TRBV20-1 and J usage is TRBJ2-2. The CDR3 has 16 residues. CDR1 and CDR2 (germline): DFQATT, SNEGSKA (reference sequence). The CDR3 spells CSARDLVRENTGELFF.

CDR3 region: CASSSRDGQDYEQYF. This sequence joins TRBV7-9 and TRBJ2-7; TCRdb outputs TRBD1, but without DNA this stays unchecked. Germline CDR1 reads SEHNR; CDR2 reads FQNEAQ (reference sequence). The CDR3 has 15 residues.

The J gene is TRBJ2-1, the V gene TRBV4-2; the TCRdb D gene call, TRBD2, has no DNA to confirm it. Germline loops: CDR1 LGHNA, CDR2 YNFKEQ. The CDR3 contains 16 residues. The CDR3 region is CASSQEGTSGYNEQFF.

The chain couples TRBV19 to TRBJ1-2; with no DNA, the TCRdb D assignment of TRBD1 cannot be verified. Germline CDR1 is LNHDA and CDR2 is SQIVND (reference sequence). The CDR3 sequence is 16 residues long. CDR3 sequence: CASSPTGQGHDYGYTF. The entire variable domain, with the rest obtained from reference TRBV19 and TRBJ1-2, is as follows: DGGITQSPKYLFRKEGQNVTLSCEQNLNHDAMYWYRQDPGQGLRLIYYSQIVNDFQKGDIAEGYSVSREKKESFPLTVTSAQKNPTAFYLCASSPTGQGHDYGYTFGSGTRLTVV.

The chain links TRBV6-2 or TRBV6-3 to TRBJ1-1. The CDR3 is 14 amino acids. Per germline, CDR1 MNHEY and CDR2 SVGEGT. The CDR3 region is CASGENMRLAEAFF.

The chain carries TRBV6-1 and TRBJ2-7. CDR1 and CDR2 from the germline V gene are MNHNS and SASEGT. The CDR3 is 14 amino acids. The CDR3 loop reads CASRRRTHRDEQYF.

The V call is TRBV29-1, the J call TRBJ2-2; the TCRdb call, TRBD1, lacks DNA for checking. Germline lookup yields CDR1 SQVTM and CDR2 ANQGSEA. The CDR3 has 15 residues. The CDR3 is CSVEDPGKNTGELFF.

The rearrangement links TRBV20-1 to TRBJ1-6. This CDR3 region has 17 residues. Germline V gene sequence: CDR1 DFQATT, CDR2 SNEGSKA (reference sequence). CDR3 region: CSASRFTGRQNNSPLHF.

V usage is TRBV20-1 and J usage is TRBJ2-2; with no DNA, the TCRdb D assignment of TRBD2 cannot be verified. The V gene's germline CDR1 is DFQATT and CDR2 SNEGSKA (reference sequence). This CDR3 region has 16 residues. The CDR3 sequence is CSARSQVREITGELFF.

The genes are TRBV4-3 and TRBJ2-7. Looked up from germline, CDR1 is LGHNA and CDR2 is YSLEER. This CDR3 spans 14 amino acids. The CDR3 sequence: CASSPFTGSYEQYF.

This rearrangement joins TRBV7-2 to TRBJ2-3; TCRdb calls TRBD1, which cannot be checked without DNA. The V gene's germline CDR1 is SGHTA and CDR2 FQGNSA. The length of the CDR3 is 14 residues. The chain's CDR3 is CASSLATGTDTQYF.

CDR3 sequence: CSARIGDHEKLFF. This rearrangement joins TRBV20-1 to TRBJ1-4; TCRdb picks TRBD1, but there is no DNA to check that call. Germline V gives CDR1 DFQATT, CDR2 SNEGSKA (reference sequence). CDR3 size: 13 residues.

V gene TRBV11-2 combines with J gene TRBJ1-6; TCRdb's D call of TRBD1 is untestable without DNA. The germline CDR1 and CDR2 sequences are SGHAT and FQNNGV. The CDR3 runs 13 residues. The chain's CDR3 is CATSGDTNSPLYF.